This TCR beta chain originates from a study of cytomegalovirus exposure and HLA in healthy donors. About the research overall: In terms of ancestry, the Caucasian-associated cluster contained 75% to 85% of the 398 genotyped donors.

In the PCR, 60 Vbeta and 13 Jbeta primers were used. Only in-frame clones appear in the TCRdb table, and some are missing; sequencing was by immunoSEQ multiplex PCR. This table has 80,000 or so clones, approximately 62% appearing once. General observations from the study: TCR beta sequences numbering around 15,000 were associated with HLA alleles at 0.05 false discovery rate in a later analysis. Immune exposure information comprised only CMV serostatus.

To note about this clone: What it binds is not known.

This TCR was recovered from a male donor in good health and CMV-seropositive. Sequencing was carried out using PBMCs.

In DNA form, the CDR3 reads TGCGCCAGCAGCTGGGGACAGGGCCGCAATCAGCCCCAGCATTTT. Translating it yields CASSWGQGRNQPQHF. V and J are TRBV5-1 and TRBJ1-5; 9 bases align to TRBD1. The CDR3 totals 15 residues. Looked up from germline, CDR1 is SGHRS and CDR2 is YFSETQ. V lost 3 bases, J lost 2 bases, and 3 bases stayed unmatched.